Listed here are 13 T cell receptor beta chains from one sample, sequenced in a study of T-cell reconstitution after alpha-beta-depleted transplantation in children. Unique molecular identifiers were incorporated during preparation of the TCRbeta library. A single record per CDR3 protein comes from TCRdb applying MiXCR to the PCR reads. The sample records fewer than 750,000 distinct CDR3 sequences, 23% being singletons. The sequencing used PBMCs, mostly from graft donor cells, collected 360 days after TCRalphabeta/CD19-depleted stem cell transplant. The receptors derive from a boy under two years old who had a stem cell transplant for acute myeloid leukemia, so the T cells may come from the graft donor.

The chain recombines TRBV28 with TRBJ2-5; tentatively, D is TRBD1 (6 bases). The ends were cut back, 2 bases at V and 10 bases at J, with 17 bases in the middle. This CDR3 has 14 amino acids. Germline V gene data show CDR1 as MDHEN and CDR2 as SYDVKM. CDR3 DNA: TGTGCCAGCAGTTTAGTTCAGGGATCAGGGGTCCAGTACTTC. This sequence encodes CASSLVQGSGVQYF.

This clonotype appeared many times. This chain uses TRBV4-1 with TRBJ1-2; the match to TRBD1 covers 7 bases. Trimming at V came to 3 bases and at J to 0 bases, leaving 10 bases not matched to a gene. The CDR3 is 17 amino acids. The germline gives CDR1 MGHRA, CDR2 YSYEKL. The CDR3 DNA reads TGCGCCAGCAGCCACAGGACAGGAACGGGGACTAACTATGGCTACACCTTC. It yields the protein CASSHRTGTGTNYGYTF.

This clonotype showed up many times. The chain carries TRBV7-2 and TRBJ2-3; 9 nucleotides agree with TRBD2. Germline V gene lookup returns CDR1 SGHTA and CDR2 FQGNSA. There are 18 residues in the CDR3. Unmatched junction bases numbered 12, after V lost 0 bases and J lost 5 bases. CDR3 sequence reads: CASSLAPLSSGVQDTQYF. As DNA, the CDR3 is TGTGCCAGCAGCTTAGCGCCGCTCTCTAGCGGGGTCCAAGATACGCAGTATTTT.

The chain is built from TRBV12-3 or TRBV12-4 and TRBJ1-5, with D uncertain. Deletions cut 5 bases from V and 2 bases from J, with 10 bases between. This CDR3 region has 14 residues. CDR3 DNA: TGTGCCAGCAGTATAGACATTGGCAATCAGCCCCAGCATTTT. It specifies CASSIDIGNQPQHF.

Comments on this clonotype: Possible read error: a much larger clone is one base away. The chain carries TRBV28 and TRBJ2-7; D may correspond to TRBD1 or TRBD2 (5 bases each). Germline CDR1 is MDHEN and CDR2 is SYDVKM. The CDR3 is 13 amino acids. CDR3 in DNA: TGTGCCAGCAGTAGCCCCGGGGCCTACGAGCAGTTCGTC. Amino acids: CASSSPGAYEQFV.

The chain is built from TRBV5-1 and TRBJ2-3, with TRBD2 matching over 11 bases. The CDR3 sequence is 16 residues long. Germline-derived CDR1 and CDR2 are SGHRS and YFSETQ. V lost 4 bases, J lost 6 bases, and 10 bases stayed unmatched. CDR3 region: CASSGPTSGDLDTQYF. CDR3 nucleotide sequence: TGCGCCAGCAGCGGTCCGACTAGCGGGGATCTGGATACGCAGTATTTT.

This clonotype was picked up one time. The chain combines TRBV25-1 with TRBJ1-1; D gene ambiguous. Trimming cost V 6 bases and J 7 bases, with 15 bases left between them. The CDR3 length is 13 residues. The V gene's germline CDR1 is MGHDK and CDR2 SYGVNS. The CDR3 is CASRAPDPGEAFF. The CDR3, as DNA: TGTGCCAGCAGGGCCCCCGACCCCGGTGAAGCTTTCTTT.

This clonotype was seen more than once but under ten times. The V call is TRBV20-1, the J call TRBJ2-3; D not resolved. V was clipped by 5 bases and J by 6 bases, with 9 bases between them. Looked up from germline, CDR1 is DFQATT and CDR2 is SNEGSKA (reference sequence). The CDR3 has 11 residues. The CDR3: CSAYQADTQYF. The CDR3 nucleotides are TGCAGTGCTTATCAGGCGGATACGCAGTATTTT.

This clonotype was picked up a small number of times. The CDR3 spells CATSNMLIIGTEAFF. CDR3 DNA: TGTGCCACCAGCAATATGTTGATAATTGGCACTGAAGCTTTCTTT. The chain uses TRBV15 and TRBJ1-1; D is ambiguous. Germline assignment: CDR1 LNHNV and CDR2 YYDKDF (reference sequence). V was cut by 4 bases and J by 4 bases, with 16 bases left in between. The CDR3 covers 15 residues.

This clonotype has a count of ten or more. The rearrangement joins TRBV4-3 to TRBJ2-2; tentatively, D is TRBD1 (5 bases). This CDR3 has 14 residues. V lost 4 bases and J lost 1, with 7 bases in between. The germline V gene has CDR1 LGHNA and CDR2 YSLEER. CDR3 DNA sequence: TGCGCCAGCAGCCTACAGGTGAACACCGGGGAGCTGTTTTTT. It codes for CASSLQVNTGELFF.

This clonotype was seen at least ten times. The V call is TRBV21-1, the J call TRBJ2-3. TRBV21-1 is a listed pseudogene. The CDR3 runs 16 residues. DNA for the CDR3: TGTGCCAGCAGCAAAGCACTAGAGTTTTTCACAGATACGCAGTATTTT. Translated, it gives CASSKALEFFTDTQYF.

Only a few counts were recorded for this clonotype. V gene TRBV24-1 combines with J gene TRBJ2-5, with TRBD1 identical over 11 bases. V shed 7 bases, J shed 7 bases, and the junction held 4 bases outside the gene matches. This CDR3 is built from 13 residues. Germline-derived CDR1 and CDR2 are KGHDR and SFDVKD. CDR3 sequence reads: CATRGQGDVTQYF. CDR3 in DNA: TGTGCCACCAGGGGACAGGGGGACGTGACCCAGTACTTC.

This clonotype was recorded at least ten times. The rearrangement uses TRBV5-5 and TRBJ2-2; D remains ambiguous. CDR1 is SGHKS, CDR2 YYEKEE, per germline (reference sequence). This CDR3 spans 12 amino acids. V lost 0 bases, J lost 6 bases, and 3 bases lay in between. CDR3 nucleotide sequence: TGTGCCAGCAGCTTGGCCGCCGGGGAGCTGTTTTTT. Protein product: CASSLAAGELFF. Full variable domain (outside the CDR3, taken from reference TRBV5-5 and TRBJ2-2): DAGVTQSPTHLIKTRGQQVTLRCSPISGHKSVSWYQQVLGQGPQFIFQYYEKEERGRGNFPDRFSARQFPNYSSELNVNALLLGDSALYLCASSLAAGELFFGEGSRLTVL.